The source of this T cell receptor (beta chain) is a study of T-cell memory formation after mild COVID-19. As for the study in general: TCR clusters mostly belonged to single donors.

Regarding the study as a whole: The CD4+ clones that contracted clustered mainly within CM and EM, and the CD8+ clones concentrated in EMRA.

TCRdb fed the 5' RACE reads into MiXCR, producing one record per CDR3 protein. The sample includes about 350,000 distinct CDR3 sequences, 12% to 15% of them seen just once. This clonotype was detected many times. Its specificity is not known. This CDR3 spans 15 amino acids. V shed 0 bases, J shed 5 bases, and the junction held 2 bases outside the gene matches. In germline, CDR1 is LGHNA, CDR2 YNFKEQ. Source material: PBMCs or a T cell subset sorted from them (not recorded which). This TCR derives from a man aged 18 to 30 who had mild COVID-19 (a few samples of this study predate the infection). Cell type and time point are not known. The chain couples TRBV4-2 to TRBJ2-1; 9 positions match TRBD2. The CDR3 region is CASSQEPSGDNEQFF. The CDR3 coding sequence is TGTGCCAGCAGCCAAGAGCCTAGCGGGGACAATGAGCAGTTCTTC.